The 24 T cell receptor beta chains given below trace back to one sample, sequenced in a study of blood T cells in healthy people across ages. Sample-barcoded 5' priming and a J-beta primer mix drove a second PCR of roughly 6 to 12 cycles. TCRdb re-called the 5' RACE reads with MiXCR, one entry per CDR3 protein. The table includes some 1.6 million distinct CDR3 sequences, about 31% detected once. Sample: blood. Receptors originate from a woman aged 30 to 39 in good health.

This clonotype was seen many times. The rearrangement joins TRBV5-1 to TRBJ2-7; 7 positions agree with TRBD1. Germline CDR1 is SGHRS and CDR2 is YFSETQ. There are 14 residues in the CDR3. Trimming took 0 bases from V and 3 from J; bases not matched to a gene: 3. This chain's CDR3 is CASSLASGGYEQYF. In DNA, the CDR3 is TGCGCCAGCAGCTTGGCCTCAGGGGGCTACGAGCAGTACTTC.

This clonotype has at least ten counts. This sequence joins TRBV20-1 and TRBJ1-5; D is uncertain. Germline V lookup: CDR1 DFQATT, CDR2 SNEGSKA (reference sequence). V was pared by 3 bases and J by 4 bases, with 16 bases between. This CDR3 has 15 residues. The CDR3 region has the DNA TGCAGTGCTAGTTATGGAGGTTCGATGAATCAGCCCCAGCATTTT. Residues: CSASYGGSMNQPQHF.

Remarks on this clonotype: Compared with germline, one end of the junction differs, possibly owing to a read error. The rearrangement links TRBV27 to TRBJ1-1; D unresolved. The CDR3 is made up of 14 amino acids. CDR1 and CDR2 (germline): MNHEY, SMNVEV (reference sequence). The CDR3 nucleotides are TGTGCCAGCAGGTATTCCGGGGAGGGCACTGAAGTTTTCTTT. As protein: CASRYSGEGTEVFF.

Ten or more counts support this clonotype. The chain links TRBV7-2 to TRBJ2-3, with 7 bases fitting TRBD2. V gave up 3 bases and J gave up 1 base; unmatched junction bases: 4. Germline V gene data show CDR1 as SGHTA and CDR2 as FQGNSA. The CDR3 consists of 15 residues. CDR3 DNA: TGTGCCAGCAGCTTCCGGGCGGGAGGCACAGATACGCAGTATTTT. Translation gives CASSFRAGGTDTQYF.

This clonotype showed up just a few times. The chain joins TRBV20-1 to TRBJ2-7; D may be TRBD2 (6 bases). CDR1 is DFQATT and CDR2 is SNEGSKA in the germline V gene (reference sequence). Trimming shortened V by 6 bases and J by 3 bases, and 24 bases separated the two germline ends. The CDR3 sequence is 16 residues long. CDR3 in amino acids: CSALDGGLSGGYEQYF. The CDR3 DNA reads as TGCAGTGCCCTGGACGGGGGTTTGAGCGGAGGCTACGAGCAGTACTTC.

The gene calls are TRBV7-9 and TRBJ2-5; no definite D call. The germline V gene encodes CDR1 SEHNR and CDR2 FQNEAQ (reference sequence). The CDR3 length is 13 residues. Trimming took off 5 bases at V and 5 bases at J, with 12 bases between the two ends. The CDR3 loop is CASSTSKLETQYF. For the CDR3, the DNA is TGTGCCAGCAGCACATCTAAATTGGAGACCCAGTACTTC.

This clonotype was recorded at least ten times. The chain is built from TRBV20-1 and TRBJ2-7; 11 bases fit TRBD1. The CDR3 loop spans 14 amino acids. V shed 3 bases and J 2 bases; nucleotides not matched to a gene: 3. Germline CDR1 and CDR2: DFQATT and SNEGSKA (reference sequence). Written as DNA, the CDR3 is TGCAGTGCTAGCGGGACAGGGGGAGCCTACGAGCAGTACTTC. Amino acids: CSASGTGGAYEQYF.

On this clonotype: One junction end does not reproduce the germline sequence, and a read error may be involved. The CDR3 DNA sequence: TGCGGTGCTAGAGATCTCCTAGCGGGGACCACAGATACGCAGTATTTT. This codes for CGARDLLAGTTDTQYF. This chain uses TRBV20-1 with TRBJ2-3; 9 bases are a match to TRBD2. CDR3 length: 16 amino acids. Germline V CDR1 and CDR2: DFQATT, SNEGSKA (reference sequence).

This clonotype has just a few counts. This chain uses TRBV20-1 with TRBJ2-1; tentatively, D is TRBD1 or TRBD2 (5 bases each). The germline V gene has CDR1 DFQATT and CDR2 SNEGSKA (reference sequence). The CDR3 spans 13 residues. Trimming took 6 bases from V and 13 from J, leaving 22 bases between them. In DNA form, the CDR3 reads TGCAGTGCCAGACCCTGGGTGGGGGAGACCCAGTTCTTC. Amino acids: CSARPWVGETQFF.

The gene calls are TRBV6-5 and TRBJ2-7; 11 bases are shared with TRBD1. This CDR3 has 17 amino acids. V gave up 4 bases and J gave up 4 bases; unmatched junction bases: 12. The germline V gene encodes CDR1 MNHEY and CDR2 SVGAGI. In nucleotides, the CDR3 is TGTGCCAGCAGTTCTAGAGAGGGCGGACAGGGGGCTTACGAGCAGTACTTC. It translates to CASSSREGGQGAYEQYF.

In its sample, this clonotype was seen a few times. The chain recombines TRBV7-3 with TRBJ2-2; D is undetermined. The V gene lost 5 bases and the J gene lost 2 bases, with 9 bases spanning the gap. This CDR3 region has 14 residues. CDR1 is SGHTA, CDR2 FQGTGA, per germline. CDR3 loop: CASSNVPNTGELFF. CDR3 coding DNA: TGTGCCAGCAGCAACGTCCCTAACACCGGGGAGCTGTTTTTT. The full variable domain, rest sourced from reference TRBV7-3 and TRBJ2-2, is GAGVSQTPSNKVTEKGKYVELRCDPISGHTALYWYRQSLGQGPEFLIYFQGTGAADDSGLPNDRFFAVRPEGSVSTLKIQRTERGDSAVYLCASSNVPNTGELFFGEGSRLTVL.

Only a few counts were recorded for this clonotype. The rearrangement links TRBV27 to TRBJ1-1; TRBD1 matches 10 bases. The CDR3 runs 17 residues. Trimming cost V 6 bases and J 0 bases; bases outside gene matches: 10. CDR1 and CDR2 (germline): MNHEY, SMNVEV (reference sequence). This chain's CDR3 is CASRAGTGEILNTEAFF. The DNA of the CDR3 is TGTGCCAGCAGGGCCGGGACAGGGGAAATACTGAACACTGAAGCTTTCTTT.

This sequence joins TRBV20-1 and TRBJ1-2, with TRBD1 matching 10 bases. The CDR3 sequence is 14 residues long. Per the germline V gene, CDR1 is DFQATT and CDR2 is SNEGSKA (reference sequence). J gave up 6 bases and V 2 bases, and 6 bases lay outside the gene matches. The CDR3 nucleotides read TGCAGTGCTAGAAAATCCGGGACAGGGGATGGCTACACCTTC. This translates into CSARKSGTGDGYTF.

The V and J genes are TRBV6-5 and TRBJ2-7, with TRBD1 identical over 9 bases. Germline CDR1 MNHEY, CDR2 SVGAGI. V shed 5 bases, J shed 5 bases, and the junction held 7 bases outside the gene matches. The CDR3 is 14 amino acids. The CDR3 DNA reads TGTGCCAGCAGTAAAGACAGGGGGATCAACGAGCAGTACTTC. This encodes CASSKDRGINEQYF.

This clonotype was seen a few times. This chain joins TRBV7-2 and TRBJ2-7, with D possibly being TRBD1 (5 bases). Trimming took 1 base from V and 0 from J, leaving 13 bases between them. The CDR3 totals 16 residues. Germline CDR1 reads SGHTA; CDR2 reads FQGNSA. The CDR3 nucleotides read TGTGCCAGCAGCTTAGTTACCTTGGACACCTCCTACGAGCAGTACTTC. Protein: CASSLVTLDTSYEQYF.

This clonotype was recorded a few times. Written as DNA, the CDR3 is TGCAGCGTTGATGAGGGAGCCTATTTCTATGGCTACACCTTC. Translating it yields CSVDEGAYFYGYTF. The gene calls are TRBV29-1 and TRBJ1-2, with D uncertain. The CDR3 is 14 residues long. Germline V gene data show CDR1 as SQVTM and CDR2 as ANQGSEA. V was pared by 3 bases and J by 4 bases, with 15 bases between.

This clonotype was found many times. The rearrangement joins TRBV11-1 to TRBJ2-1; unclear D gene. This CDR3 spans 15 amino acids. In germline, CDR1 is SGHAT, CDR2 FQDESV (reference sequence). The V end was cut by 2 bases, the J end by 2 bases, with 10 bases between. The CDR3, as DNA: TGTGCCAGCAGCTTACAGCAGACAACCTACAATGAGCAGTTCTTC. It encodes CASSLQQTTYNEQFF.

The chain has TRBV7-9 and TRBJ2-4; D might be TRBD1 (5 bases). From germline, CDR1 is SEHNR and CDR2 FQNEAQ (reference sequence). The CDR3 has 15 residues. V lost 5 bases and J lost 0, with 11 bases in between. CDR3 bases: TGTGCCAGCAGCCAGGCAGGGCTAGCCAAAAACATTCAGTACTTC. Residues: CASSQAGLAKNIQYF.

This clonotype was observed a few times. V usage is TRBV5-6 and J usage is TRBJ2-5, with no clear D. The DNA end favors TRBJ2-7, so the J call may be wrong. This CDR3 is built from 15 residues. The germline V gene has CDR1 SGHDT and CDR2 YYEEEE. CDR3 nucleotides: TGTGCCAGCAGCTTGTGGTCTCGTGCGTCCCACGAGCAGTACTTC. As protein: CASSLWSRASHEQYF.

V and J are TRBV6-1 and TRBJ2-5; no reliable D call. This CDR3 spans 13 amino acids. Germline loops: CDR1 MNHNS, CDR2 SASEGT. Trimming cost V 4 bases and J 5 bases, with 11 bases left between them. The CDR3, as DNA: TGTGCCAGCAGTGTTTGGAACCGGGAGACCCAGTACTTC. As protein: CASSVWNRETQYF.

The chain joins TRBV5-1 to TRBJ2-5, with D possibly matching TRBD2 (6 bases). Trimming took off 4 bases at V and 5 bases at J, with 15 bases between the two ends. CDR3 size: 14 residues. Looked up from germline, CDR1 is SGHRS and CDR2 is YFSETQ. The CDR3 bases are TGCGCCAGCAGCCGGACGACTAGGTCTGAGACCCAGTACTTC. This sequence encodes CASSRTTRSETQYF.

This clonotype came up a few times. This rearrangement joins TRBV12-3 or TRBV12-4 to TRBJ1-2; a weak D match, TRBD1 (5 bases). Trimming stripped 4 bases from V and 1 base from J, with 19 bases between. CDR3 size: 17 residues. The CDR3 DNA reads TGTGCCAGCAGTTGGGGGGTGACGGATCCTTATAACTATGGCTACACCTTC. Translation: CASSWGVTDPYNYGYTF.

This clonotype appeared many times. The chain links TRBV20-1 to TRBJ2-1; a weak D match, TRBD2 (5 bases). V lost 4 bases and J 5 bases, leaving 9 bases between the germline ends. This CDR3 has 12 amino acids. Germline V lookup: CDR1 DFQATT, CDR2 SNEGSKA (reference sequence). CDR3 in amino acids: CSAMRVNNEQFF. The CDR3 DNA reads as TGCAGTGCTATGCGGGTCAACAATGAGCAGTTCTTC.

J is TRBJ2-5 and V is TRBV21-1; the table's D gene call, TRBD2, was not cross checked with the DNA. TRBV21-1 is shown as a pseudogene. This CDR3 region has 16 residues. The CDR3 loop reads CASSKCLAGMSETQYF. The CDR3, as DNA: TGTGCCAGCAGCAAATGTCTAGCGGGAATGTCGGAGACCCAGTACTTC.